These 21 T cell receptor beta chains were all obtained from the same sample, sequenced in a study of blood T cells in healthy people across ages. A second PCR, run for about 7 to 11 cycles, used a sample-barcoded 5' primer plus a J-beta primer mix. TCRdb used MiXCR to reprocess the 5' RACE reads, holding one entry per CDR3 protein. Altogether 700,000 to 900,000 distinct CDR3 sequences are present, roughly 50% being singletons, with the ten largest covering under 50%. The source material was blood. These receptors all come from a man older than 75 in good health.

This clonotype was counted between two and nine times. The chain is built from TRBV27 and TRBJ2-7; D unclear. The germline V gene has CDR1 MNHEY and CDR2 SMNVEV (reference sequence). V lost 6 bases and J 0 bases, leaving 6 bases between the germline ends. This CDR3 is built from 12 residues. CDR3 region: CASRPDSYEQYF. The CDR3 bases are TGTGCCAGCAGGCCCGACTCCTACGAGCAGTACTTC.

V and J are TRBV20-1 and TRBJ2-5; TRBD2 agrees at 7 bases. Germline CDR1 and CDR2: DFQATT and SNEGSKA (reference sequence). The CDR3 runs to 14 residues. The V and J ends lost 4 bases and 11 bases, in that order; junction bases with no gene match: 16. The CDR3 spells CSATGTTQYNEQYF. The CDR3 coding sequence is TGCAGTGCTACTGGGACTACCCAATACAATGAGCAGTACTTC.

This clonotype appeared a few times. The rearrangement uses TRBV5-6 and TRBJ2-3, with D unresolved. Germline loops: CDR1 SGHDT, CDR2 YYEEEE. There are 16 residues in the CDR3. Trimming left V 2 bases short and J 0 bases short, with 13 bases between. In nucleotides, the CDR3 is TGTGCCAGCAGCTTCAACAGACTTTTTAGCACAGATACGCAGTATTTT. Its translation: CASSFNRLFSTDTQYF.

V gene TRBV20-1 combines with J gene TRBJ1-1; D not resolved. V lost 8 bases and J 7 bases, leaving 14 bases between the germline ends. CDR3 length: 11 residues. Germline V gives CDR1 DFQATT, CDR2 SNEGSKA (reference sequence). The CDR3 nucleotides are TGCAGTCCAACCCTTTCGGGTGAAGCTTTCTTT. Amino acid sequence: CSPTLSGEAFF.

The DNA for the CDR3 is TGTGCCAGCAGCTTAGCAGGGACAGGGCGGCAAAACATTCAGTACTTC. Translating gives CASSLAGTGRQNIQYF. The gene calls are TRBV7-9 and TRBJ2-4; 9 bases are shared with TRBD1. V shed 0 bases and J 5 bases; nucleotides not matched to a gene: 5. Germline CDR1 reads SEHNR; CDR2 reads FQNEAQ (reference sequence). The CDR3 consists of 16 residues.

This chain links TRBV6-5 with TRBJ2-6, with unresolved D. Germline V CDR1 and CDR2: MNHEY, SVGAGI. V was cut by 3 bases and J by 0 bases, with 12 bases left in between. The CDR3 spans 17 residues. CDR3 nucleotides: TGTGCCAGCAGTTATGGGGTAGCCCTCTCTGGGGCCAACGTCCTGACTTTC. Translating it yields CASSYGVALSGANVLTF.

This chain connects TRBV3-1 to TRBJ2-5, with a tentative D call TRBD2 (5 bases). The V gene lost 4 bases and the J gene lost 4 bases, with 10 bases spanning the gap. CDR1 and CDR2 (germline): LGHDT, YNNKEL (reference sequence). The CDR3 has 13 residues. The CDR3 DNA is TGTGCCAGCAGCCCTGACTATCGAGAGACCCAGTACTTC. Translated, it gives CASSPDYRETQYF.

This clonotype appeared many times. The chain uses TRBV5-1 and TRBJ2-5; the D gene is possibly TRBD2 (6 bases). This CDR3 region has 14 residues. V shed 4 bases and J shed 5 bases, with 15 bases lying between them. Germline V gives CDR1 SGHRS, CDR2 YFSETQ. The CDR3 is CASSHGLLEETQYF. CDR3 nucleotide sequence: TGCGCCAGCAGCCACGGACTATTGGAGGAGACCCAGTACTTC.

The chain combines TRBV7-9 with TRBJ1-2, with D possibly matching TRBD1 (5 bases). V was cut by 3 bases and J by 4 bases, with 15 bases left in between. Germline CDR1 reads SEHNR; CDR2 reads FQNEAQ (reference sequence). The CDR3 extends over 15 amino acids. The CDR3 loop is CASSFTGAFPYGYTF. The CDR3 coding sequence is TGTGCCAGCAGCTTCACAGGAGCCTTTCCCTATGGCTACACCTTC.

The J gene is TRBJ2-1, the V gene TRBV7-6; 8 bases align to TRBD1. CDR3 size: 15 residues. The germline CDR1 and CDR2 sequences are SGHVS and FNYEAQ. Trimming cost V 5 bases and J 6 bases; bases outside gene matches: 9. CDR3: CASSSGQGPLNEQFF. CDR3 DNA: TGTGCCAGCAGCAGCGGACAGGGCCCCCTCAATGAGCAGTTCTTC.

This clonotype was counted a few times. The V call is TRBV28, the J call TRBJ2-1; TRBD1 matches 10 bases. V shed 5 bases, J shed 7 bases, and the junction held 8 bases outside the gene matches. Germline CDR1 MDHEN, CDR2 SYDVKM. The CDR3 covers 15 residues. This chain's CDR3 is CASSLRQGAWNEQFF. CDR3 sequence (DNA): TGTGCCAGCAGTCTCCGACAGGGGGCATGGAATGAGCAGTTCTTC.

This clonotype appeared many times. V and J are TRBV12-3 or TRBV12-4 and TRBJ2-7, with D possibly matching TRBD2 (6 bases). Trimming removed 8 bases from V and 6 bases from J, with 14 bases in between. The CDR3 extends over 12 amino acids. In DNA, the CDR3 is TGTGCCAGCGGGGGACTTAGTCTCGAGCAGTACTTC. Protein product: CASGGLSLEQYF.

This clonotype was recorded only once. V is TRBV3-1 and J is TRBJ2-5; D is ambiguous. V lost 0 bases, J lost 2 bases, and 10 bases lay in between. Germline loops: CDR1 LGHDT, CDR2 YNNKEL (reference sequence). The CDR3 is 15 amino acids. CDR3 DNA sequence: TGTGCCAGCAGCCAAGATATCAGGCAACAAGAGACCCAGTACTTC. Its translation is CASSQDIRQQETQYF.

The chain uses TRBV20-1 and TRBJ2-4, with TRBD1 as a possible D gene (6 bases). With the DNA end fitting TRBJ2-7 better, the J assignment may be wrong. The germline CDR1 and CDR2 sequences are DFQATT and SNEGSKA (reference sequence). The CDR3 is made up of 15 amino acids. In DNA, the CDR3 is TGCAGTGCTGTCATACGGGGACACATCAATTACGAGCAGTACTTC. This translates into CSAVIRGHINYEQYF.

The chain carries TRBV28 and TRBJ2-5; perhaps D is TRBD1 or TRBD2 (6 bases each). CDR3 length equals 14 residues. Germline V gene lookup returns CDR1 MDHEN and CDR2 SYDVKM. V lost 6 bases to trimming and J lost 1 base, with 12 bases between them. CDR3: CASSPRGVQETQYF. The CDR3 DNA reads TGTGCCAGCAGCCCGAGGGGGGTCCAAGAGACCCAGTACTTC.

The chain carries TRBV12-3 or TRBV12-4 and TRBJ2-1, with 12 bases fitting TRBD2. The CDR3 has 21 residues. J lost 3 bases, V lost 4 bases, and 19 bases had no gene match. The CDR3 region is CASSSRHRGLAGGPLYNEQFF. In nucleotides, the CDR3 is TGTGCCAGCAGTTCCCGACACAGGGGGCTAGCGGGAGGGCCCCTCTACAATGAGCAGTTCTTC.

Only a few counts were recorded for this clonotype. The CDR3 protein is CASRPPFRWGYNSPLHF. The CDR3 bases are TGTGCCAGCAGACCTCCATTTCGCTGGGGCTATAATTCACCCCTCCACTTT. The J gene is TRBJ1-6, the V gene TRBV6-1; unclear D gene. Trimming pared 6 bases from V and 3 bases from J, leaving 18 bases between. This CDR3 region has 17 residues. Per germline, CDR1 MNHNS and CDR2 SASEGT.

V is TRBV6-5 and J is TRBJ1-2, with D uncertain. The CDR3 loop spans 12 amino acids. From germline, CDR1 is MNHEY and CDR2 SVGAGI. V shed 6 bases and J shed 3 bases, with 8 bases lying between them. CDR3 sequence (DNA): TGTGCCAGCAGAAACAGTCACTATGGCTACACCTTC. This encodes CASRNSHYGYTF.

This clonotype was counted only a few times. The V and J genes are TRBV7-2 and TRBJ2-1, with D possibly matching TRBD2 (8 bases). Trimming took 5 bases from V and 6 from J, leaving 23 bases between them. The V gene's germline CDR1 is SGHTA and CDR2 FQGNSA. CDR3 length: 17 amino acids. The CDR3: CASSLQGGLEPSNEQFF. DNA for the CDR3: TGTGCCAGCAGCCTCCAGGGGGGACTAGAACCCTCCAATGAGCAGTTCTTC.

The V call is TRBV11-3, the J call TRBJ2-5; D is unresolved. The CDR3 length is 13 residues. Between the trimmed V and J ends, which lost 5 bases and 5 bases, there was a span of 12 bases. Germline V CDR1 and CDR2: SGHNT, YENEEA. This CDR3 reads CASSKNREETQYF. CDR3 DNA: TGTGCCAGCAGCAAGAACAGAGAGGAGACCCAGTACTTC. The whole variable domain, remainder taken from reference TRBV11-3 and TRBJ2-5, is EAGVVQSPRYKIIEKKQPVAFWCNPISGHNTLYWYLQNLGQGPELLIRYENEEAVDDSQLPKDRFSAERLKGVDSTLKIQPAELGDSAVYLCASSKNREETQYFGPGTRLLVL.

The chain couples TRBV7-8 to TRBJ2-4; 9 nucleotides match TRBD2. Judging by the DNA end, TRBJ2-7 fits better; the J call may be wrong. This CDR3 spans 14 amino acids. Per germline, CDR1 SGHVS and CDR2 FQNEAQ. CDR3 residues: CASSTSGTRIEQYF. The CDR3 region has the DNA TGTGCCAGCTCGACTAGCGGCACACGTATCGAGCAGTACTTC.